This TCR beta chain emerged from a study of PD-1 blockade in classical Hodgkin lymphoma. The sample's time point: cycle 4 day 1 (C4D1), after around six weeks of nivolumab. Every one of the patients relapsed after autologous stem cell transplantation (brentuximab vedotin exposure was variable). The best responses consisted of complete response, partial response or progressive disease. Study-level points and caveats: Among the patients, those starting nivolumab under 1 year after ASCT were excluded. The study found that TCR diversity rose significantly by C4D1 in CD4+ but not CD8+ cells.

The CDR3 runs 15 residues. Germline V CDR1 and CDR2: SGHTA, FQGNSA. The germline V and J ends were trimmed by 1 base and 13 bases, with 19 bases remaining between them. Points on this clone: As yet, its antigen is unknown.

Data came from immunoSEQ multiplex PCR; TCRdb stores just in-frame clones and leaves some out. The table records roughly 60,000 clones, 90% to 95% of them present only once. The sequences come from peripheral blood mononuclear cells (PBMCs), collected before the fourth cycle of nivolumab. The sequence came from a human donor with classical Hodgkin lymphoma. The chain couples TRBV7-2 to TRBJ2-2; D ambiguous. CDR3: CASSLGAYNLGGLFF. The CDR3 DNA reads as TGTGCCAGCAGCTTAGGGGCTTATAACCTCGGTGGGCTGTTTTTT.